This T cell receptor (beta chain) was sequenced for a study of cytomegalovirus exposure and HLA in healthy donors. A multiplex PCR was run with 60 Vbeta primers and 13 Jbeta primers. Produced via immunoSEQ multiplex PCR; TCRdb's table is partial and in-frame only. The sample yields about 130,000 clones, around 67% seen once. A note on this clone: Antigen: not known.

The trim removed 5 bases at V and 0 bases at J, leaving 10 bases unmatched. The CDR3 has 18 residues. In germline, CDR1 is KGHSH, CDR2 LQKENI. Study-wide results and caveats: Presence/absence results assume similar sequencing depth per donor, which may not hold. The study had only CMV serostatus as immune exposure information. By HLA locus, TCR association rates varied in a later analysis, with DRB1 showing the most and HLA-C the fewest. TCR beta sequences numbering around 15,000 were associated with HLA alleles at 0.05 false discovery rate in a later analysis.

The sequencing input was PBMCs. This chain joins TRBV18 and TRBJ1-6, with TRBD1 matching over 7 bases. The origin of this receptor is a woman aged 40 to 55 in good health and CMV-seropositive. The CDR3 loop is CASSNQSPGGSYNSPLHF. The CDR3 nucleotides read TGTGCCAGCTCAAACCAGTCTCCAGGGGGCTCCTATAATTCACCCCTCCACTTT.